A selection of T cell receptor beta chains follows, all from one sample in a study of blood T cell repertoires in COVID-19. Method: immunoSEQ multiplex PCR; TCRdb's copy keeps in-frame clones and lacks some. The table shows 60,000 or so clones, with roughly 79% occurring only once. Sequencing was done on a sample of peripheral blood. Receptors originate from a man aged 55 to 69 with acute or convalescent COVID-19. CDR3s include the opening cysteine and the closing phenylalanine or tryptophan. The order of the fields is J gene, D gene, V gene, CDR3 length, clone size, CDR3 DNA, CDR3 protein. A D gene is named only where the DNA matches it firmly. Not all rows give a size; the values are once, few, many and, for expanded clones, a class.

j_call: TRBJ2-1
d_call: TRBD1
v_call: TRBV7-3
cdr3_length: 13
clone_size: -
cdr3_nt: TGTGCCAGCAGCCTAACGACAGGGCTTGAGCAGTTCTTC
cdr3_aa: CASSLTTGLEQFF

j_call: TRBJ1-2
d_call: -
v_call: TRBV19
cdr3_length: 11
clone_size: -
cdr3_nt: TGTGCCAGTAGTATAGGAGAGGGCTACACCTTC
cdr3_aa: CASSIGEGYTF

j_call: TRBJ2-1
d_call: -
v_call: TRBV19
cdr3_length: 17
clone_size: -
cdr3_nt: TGTGCCAGTAGGAAGCAGCCGGGACAAGGGAACTACAATGAGCAGTTCTTC
cdr3_aa: CASRKQPGQGNYNEQFF

j_call: TRBJ2-1
d_call: -
v_call: TRBV6-1
cdr3_length: 16
clone_size: -
cdr3_nt: TGTGCCAGCAGTGAAACAGGGTTAGTGTCCTACAATGAGCAGTTCTTC
cdr3_aa: CASSETGLVSYNEQFF

j_call: TRBJ1-6
d_call: -
v_call: TRBV5-1
cdr3_length: 14
clone_size: -
cdr3_nt: TGCGCCAGCAGCAAAAGGGGGGGGGATTCACCCCTCCACTTT
cdr3_aa: CASSKRGGDSPLHF

j_call: TRBJ2-5
d_call: TRBD2
v_call: TRBV7-9
cdr3_length: 15
clone_size: -
cdr3_nt: TGTGCCAGCAGCCCCTGGGGTACAGCGGGGGAGACCCAGTACTTC
cdr3_aa: CASSPWGTAGETQYF

j_call: TRBJ2-4
d_call: -
v_call: TRBV30
cdr3_length: 14
clone_size: -
cdr3_nt: TGTGCCTGGAGTTTGGGGCTAGCCAAAAACATTCAGTACTTC
cdr3_aa: CAWSLGLAKNIQYF

j_call: TRBJ1-1
d_call: -
v_call: TRBV5-1
cdr3_length: 13
clone_size: -
cdr3_nt: TGCGCCAGCAGCTTGTATGACACCACTGAAGCTTTCTTT
cdr3_aa: CASSLYDTTEAFF

j_call: TRBJ2-3
d_call: TRBD2
v_call: TRBV5-1
cdr3_length: 17
clone_size: -
cdr3_nt: TGCGCCAGCAGCTCAACTAGCGGGGGGACTAACACAGATACGCAGTATTTT
cdr3_aa: CASSSTSGGTNTDTQYF

j_call: TRBJ2-4
d_call: -
v_call: TRBV19
cdr3_length: 12
clone_size: -
cdr3_nt: TGTGCCAGTAGTACCCCAGGAAACATTCAGTACTTC
cdr3_aa: CASSTPGNIQYF

j_call: TRBJ1-4
d_call: TRBD1
v_call: TRBV18
cdr3_length: 16
clone_size: -
cdr3_nt: TGTGCCAGCTCACCAGCGGCCGGGACAGGGACTGAAAAACTGTTTTTT
cdr3_aa: CASSPAAGTGTEKLFF

j_call: TRBJ1-2
d_call: -
v_call: TRBV4-2
cdr3_length: 15
clone_size: -
cdr3_nt: TGTGCCAGCAGCCAAGAAAGGGGCGCTTCTGAAGGCTACACCTTC
cdr3_aa: CASSQERGASEGYTF

j_call: TRBJ2-3
d_call: TRBD1
v_call: TRBV6-4
cdr3_length: 16
clone_size: -
cdr3_nt: TGTGCCAGCAGTGTCGGACAGGGGGGAGGCACAGATACGCAGTATTTT
cdr3_aa: CASSVGQGGGTDTQYF

j_call: TRBJ1-1
d_call: TRBD1
v_call: TRBV29-1
cdr3_length: 13
clone_size: -
cdr3_nt: TGCAGCGGTAGACAGGGGGGGAACACTGAAGCTTTCTTT
cdr3_aa: CSGRQGGNTEAFF

j_call: TRBJ2-3
d_call: -
v_call: TRBV4-2
cdr3_length: 15
clone_size: -
cdr3_nt: TGTGCCAGCAGCCAAGGTGTGGCGGCCACCCCTACGCAGTATTTT
cdr3_aa: CASSQGVAATPTQYF

j_call: TRBJ2-7
d_call: -
v_call: TRBV27
cdr3_length: 14
clone_size: -
cdr3_nt: TGTGCCAGCAGTTTATATCGGGACTCCTACGAGCAGTACTTC
cdr3_aa: CASSLYRDSYEQYF

j_call: TRBJ2-1
d_call: -
v_call: TRBV30
cdr3_length: 11
clone_size: -
cdr3_nt: TGTGCCTGGAGTTTAAACAATGAGCAGTTCTTC
cdr3_aa: CAWSLNNEQFF

j_call: TRBJ2-3
d_call: TRBD1
v_call: TRBV27
cdr3_length: 13
clone_size: -
cdr3_nt: TGTGCCAGCAACGGACAGGGCGGAGATACGCAGTATTTT
cdr3_aa: CASNGQGGDTQYF

j_call: TRBJ1-2
d_call: TRBD1
v_call: TRBV5-1
cdr3_length: 17
clone_size: -
cdr3_nt: TGCGCCAGCAGCCCGGACCCGGCCGGACAGGGGTTCTATGGCTACACCTTC
cdr3_aa: CASSPDPAGQGFYGYTF

j_call: TRBJ1-2
d_call: -
v_call: TRBV5-1
cdr3_length: 14
clone_size: -
cdr3_nt: TGCGCCAGCAGCTTATCGGCAGGCAACTATGGCTACACCTTC
cdr3_aa: CASSLSAGNYGYTF

j_call: TRBJ1-2
d_call: -
v_call: TRBV7-3
cdr3_length: 13
clone_size: -
cdr3_nt: TGTGCCAGCAGCTTAACGACTGGGTTCGGCTACACCTTC
cdr3_aa: CASSLTTGFGYTF

j_call: TRBJ1-2
d_call: -
v_call: TRBV7-3
cdr3_length: 16
clone_size: -
cdr3_nt: TGTGCCAGCAGCTTAAGTAGCCAACCCGCTAACTATGGCTACACCTTC
cdr3_aa: CASSLSSQPANYGYTF

j_call: TRBJ2-7
d_call: -
v_call: TRBV7-9
cdr3_length: 11
clone_size: -
cdr3_nt: TGTGCCAGCGGGTCAGGTTACGAGCAGTACTTC
cdr3_aa: CASGSGYEQYF

j_call: TRBJ2-7
d_call: -
v_call: TRBV24-1
cdr3_length: 16
clone_size: -
cdr3_nt: TGTGCCACCAGTGATCCGGTCGAGGGAGGTAGGGGCGAGCAGTACTTC
cdr3_aa: CATSDPVEGGRGEQYF

j_call: TRBJ1-1
d_call: TRBD1
v_call: TRBV24-1
cdr3_length: 13
clone_size: -
cdr3_nt: TGTGCCACCAGTGATCCTACCGGGACAGGGACTTTCTTT
cdr3_aa: CATSDPTGTGTFF

j_call: TRBJ2-5
d_call: -
v_call: TRBV5-1
cdr3_length: 13
clone_size: -
cdr3_nt: TGCGCCAGCAGCTTTGGGGCCGCGGAGACCCAGTACTTC
cdr3_aa: CASSFGAAETQYF

j_call: TRBJ1-5
d_call: -
v_call: TRBV6-6
cdr3_length: 12
clone_size: -
cdr3_nt: TGTGCCAGCGAGGAAAGCAATCAGCCCCAGCATTTT
cdr3_aa: CASEESNQPQHF

j_call: TRBJ1-1
d_call: TRBD1
v_call: TRBV2
cdr3_length: 15
clone_size: few
cdr3_nt: TGTGCCAGCAGTGAAGCGCGACAGGGGGACACTGAAGCTTTCTTT
cdr3_aa: CASSEARQGDTEAFF

j_call: TRBJ1-6
d_call: TRBD1
v_call: TRBV4-1
cdr3_length: 16
clone_size: -
cdr3_nt: TGCGCCAGCAGCCTTAGGACAGGGCTTTTGGGTTCACCCCTCCACTTT
cdr3_aa: CASSLRTGLLGSPLHF

j_call: TRBJ1-6
d_call: -
v_call: TRBV18
cdr3_length: 14
clone_size: -
cdr3_nt: TGTGCCAGCTCTCCGAGCTCCTATAATTCACCCCTCCACTTT
cdr3_aa: CASSPSSYNSPLHF

j_call: TRBJ1-2
d_call: -
v_call: TRBV7-3
cdr3_length: 13
clone_size: -
cdr3_nt: TGTGCCAGCAGCTTATCATCCGAGGGTGGCTACACCTTC
cdr3_aa: CASSLSSEGGYTF

j_call: TRBJ1-2
d_call: -
v_call: TRBV6-2/TRBV6-3
cdr3_length: 15
clone_size: once
cdr3_nt: TGTGCCAGCAGTTACCAAATACAGGCTCACTATGGCTACACCTTC
cdr3_aa: CASSYQIQAHYGYTF

j_call: TRBJ1-5
d_call: TRBD1
v_call: TRBV28
cdr3_length: 17
clone_size: -
cdr3_nt: TGTGCCAGCAATCCATTCCGGGACAGCTATAGCAATCAGCCCCAGCATTTT
cdr3_aa: CASNPFRDSYSNQPQHF

j_call: TRBJ1-1
d_call: -
v_call: TRBV30
cdr3_length: 15
clone_size: few
cdr3_nt: TGTGCCTGGAGTGACCCCCGGCAGGGCTACACTGAAGCTTTCTTT
cdr3_aa: CAWSDPRQGYTEAFF

j_call: TRBJ2-1
d_call: TRBD2
v_call: TRBV5-1
cdr3_length: 16
clone_size: -
cdr3_nt: TGCGCCAGCAGCTTGGGAGCGGGGGGTTCCTACAATGAGCAGTTCTTC
cdr3_aa: CASSLGAGGSYNEQFF

j_call: TRBJ2-7
d_call: -
v_call: TRBV5-4
cdr3_length: 13
clone_size: few
cdr3_nt: TGTGCCAGCAGCTTCGACAGGTCGGGCGAGCAGTACTTC
cdr3_aa: CASSFDRSGEQYF

j_call: TRBJ1-1
d_call: -
v_call: TRBV5-5
cdr3_length: 15
clone_size: -
cdr3_nt: TGTGCCAGCAGCTTTTCGAGCGGGGAGAACACTGAAGCTTTCTTT
cdr3_aa: CASSFSSGENTEAFF

j_call: TRBJ1-1
d_call: -
v_call: TRBV29-1
cdr3_length: 11
clone_size: -
cdr3_nt: TGCAGCGTTGGGCTGAACACTGAAGCTTTCTTT
cdr3_aa: CSVGLNTEAFF

j_call: TRBJ2-5
d_call: TRBD1
v_call: TRBV5-1
cdr3_length: 12
clone_size: -
cdr3_nt: TGCGCCAGTCGGACAGGGATGGAGACCCAGTACTTC
cdr3_aa: CASRTGMETQYF

j_call: TRBJ1-2
d_call: -
v_call: TRBV5-4
cdr3_length: 15
clone_size: -
cdr3_nt: TGTGCCAGCAGCTCCCCTTTAACAGAGAACTATGGCTACACCTTC
cdr3_aa: CASSSPLTENYGYTF

j_call: TRBJ1-6
d_call: -
v_call: TRBV10-1
cdr3_length: 13
clone_size: few
cdr3_nt: TGCGCCAGCCAGCAACAGTATAATTCACCCCTCCACTTT
cdr3_aa: CASQQQYNSPLHF

j_call: TRBJ2-2
d_call: -
v_call: TRBV24-1
cdr3_length: 15
clone_size: -
cdr3_nt: TGTGCCACCAGTGACGGGACATTCCGCACCGGGGAGCTGTTTTTT
cdr3_aa: CATSDGTFRTGELFF